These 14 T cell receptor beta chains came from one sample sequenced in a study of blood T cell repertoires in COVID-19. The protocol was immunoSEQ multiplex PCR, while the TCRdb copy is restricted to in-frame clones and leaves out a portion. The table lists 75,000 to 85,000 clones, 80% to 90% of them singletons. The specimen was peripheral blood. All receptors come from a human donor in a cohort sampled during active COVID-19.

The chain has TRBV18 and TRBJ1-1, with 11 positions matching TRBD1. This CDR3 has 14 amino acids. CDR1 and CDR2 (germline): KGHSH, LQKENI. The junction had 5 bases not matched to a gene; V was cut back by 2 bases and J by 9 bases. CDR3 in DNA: TGTGCCAGCTCACCAAGCGGGACAGGGGGTAAAGCTTTCTTT. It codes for CASSPSGTGGKAFF.

The CDR3 DNA sequence: TGTGCCAGCTCACCAAGAGCGGGGGACACCGGGGAGCTGTTTTTT. Amino acids: CASSPRAGDTGELFF. This chain joins TRBV18 and TRBJ2-2, with 8 bases lining up with TRBD2. The CDR3 runs to 15 residues. The V gene end was trimmed by 2 bases and the J gene end by 3 bases; junction bases not matched to a gene: 2. Germline assignment: CDR1 KGHSH and CDR2 LQKENI.

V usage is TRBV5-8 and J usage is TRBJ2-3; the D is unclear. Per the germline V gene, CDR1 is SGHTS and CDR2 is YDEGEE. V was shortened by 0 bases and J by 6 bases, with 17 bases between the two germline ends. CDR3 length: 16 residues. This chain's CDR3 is CASSLGAQTYMDTQYF. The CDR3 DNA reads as TGTGCCAGCAGCTTGGGGGCCCAGACGTACATGGATACGCAGTATTTT. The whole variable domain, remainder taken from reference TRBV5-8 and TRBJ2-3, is EAGVTQSPTHLIKTRGQQATLRCSPISGHTSVYWYQQALGLGLQFLLWYDEGEERNRGNFPPRFSGRQFPNYSSELNVNALELEDSALYLCASSLGAQTYMDTQYFGPGTRLTVL.

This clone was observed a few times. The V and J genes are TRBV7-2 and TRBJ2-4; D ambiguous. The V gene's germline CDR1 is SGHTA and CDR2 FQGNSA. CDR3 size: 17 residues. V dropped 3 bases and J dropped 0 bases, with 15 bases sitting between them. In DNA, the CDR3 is TGTGCCAGCAGCTTGATATTGTCGAGTATAGCCAAAAACATTCAGTACTTC. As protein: CASSLILSSIAKNIQYF. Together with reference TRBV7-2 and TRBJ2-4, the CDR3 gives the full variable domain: GAGVSQSPSNKVTEKGKDVELRCDPISGHTALYWYRQSLGQGLEFLIYFQGNSAPDKSGLPSDRFSAERTGGSVSTLTIQRTQQEDSAVYLCASSLILSSIAKNIQYFGAGTRLSVL.

The CDR3 DNA reads as TGTGCCAGCAGCTCGAACCCCGGGAGCTCCTACGAGCAGTACTTC. Translating it yields CASSSNPGSSYEQYF. This chain joins TRBV7-2 and TRBJ2-7; possibly TRBD2 for D (6 bases). Trimming pared 4 bases from V and 0 bases from J, leaving 13 bases between. The CDR3 runs 15 residues. CDR1 and CDR2 (germline): SGHTA, FQGNSA.

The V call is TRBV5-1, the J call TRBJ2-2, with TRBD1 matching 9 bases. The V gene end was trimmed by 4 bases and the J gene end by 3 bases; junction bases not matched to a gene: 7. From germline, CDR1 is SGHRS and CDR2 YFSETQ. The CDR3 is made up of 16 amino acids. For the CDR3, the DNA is TGCGCCAGCAGCGAAGGACAGGGGCCATACACCGGGGAGCTGTTTTTT. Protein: CASSEGQGPYTGELFF.

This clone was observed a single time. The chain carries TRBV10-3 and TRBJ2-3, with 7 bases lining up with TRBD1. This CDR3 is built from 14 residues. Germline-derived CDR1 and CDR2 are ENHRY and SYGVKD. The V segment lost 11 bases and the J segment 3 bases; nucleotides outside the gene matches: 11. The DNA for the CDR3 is TGTGCCTCCAGGGGGTCCCGAGGGACAGATACGCAGTATTTT. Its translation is CASRGSRGTDTQYF.

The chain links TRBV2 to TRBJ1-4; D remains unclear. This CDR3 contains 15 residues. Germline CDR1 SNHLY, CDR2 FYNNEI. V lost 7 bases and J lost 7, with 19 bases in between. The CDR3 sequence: CASTPRRTASEKLFF. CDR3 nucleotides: TGTGCCAGCACCCCCCGACGGACTGCGTCTGAAAAACTGTTTTTT.

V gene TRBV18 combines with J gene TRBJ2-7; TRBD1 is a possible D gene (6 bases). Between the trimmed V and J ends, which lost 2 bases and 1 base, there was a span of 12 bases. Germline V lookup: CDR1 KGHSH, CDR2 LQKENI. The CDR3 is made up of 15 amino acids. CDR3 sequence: CASSPGTPNSYEQYF. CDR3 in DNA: TGTGCCAGCTCACCAGGGACACCTAATTCCTACGAGCAGTACTTC. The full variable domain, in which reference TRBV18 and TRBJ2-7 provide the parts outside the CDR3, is NAGVMQNPRHLVRRRGQEARLRCSPMKGHSHVYWYRQLPEEGLKFMVYLQKENIIDESGMPKERFSAEFPKEGPSILRIQQVVRGDSAAYFCASSPGTPNSYEQYFGPGTRLTVT.

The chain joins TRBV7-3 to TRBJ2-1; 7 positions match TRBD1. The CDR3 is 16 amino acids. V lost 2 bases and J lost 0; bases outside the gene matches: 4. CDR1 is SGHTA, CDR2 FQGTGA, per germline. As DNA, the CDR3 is TGTGCCAGCAGCTTACGACAGGGTAGCTCCTACAATGAGCAGTTCTTC. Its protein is CASSLRQGSSYNEQFF.

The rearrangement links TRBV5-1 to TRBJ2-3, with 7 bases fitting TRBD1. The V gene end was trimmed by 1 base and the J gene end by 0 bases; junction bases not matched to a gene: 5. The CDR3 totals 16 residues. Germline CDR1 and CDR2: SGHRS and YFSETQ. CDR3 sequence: CASSLTGQFSTDTQYF. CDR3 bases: TGCGCCAGCAGCTTGACGGGACAGTTCAGCACAGATACGCAGTATTTT. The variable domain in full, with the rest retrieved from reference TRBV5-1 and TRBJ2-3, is KAGVTQTPRYLIKTRGQQVTLSCSPISGHRSVSWYQQTPGQGLQFLFEYFSETQRNKGNFPGRFSGRQFSNSRSEMNVSTLELGDSALYLCASSLTGQFSTDTQYFGPGTRLTVL.

The DNA for the CDR3 is TGTGCCAGCAGCCAGGGACAGGAAGGTACCATTTCTTCCTACGAGCAGTACTTC. Translated: CASSQGQEGTISSYEQYF. V usage is TRBV27 and J usage is TRBJ2-7; TRBD1 matches at 8 bases. The V gene end was trimmed by 6 bases and the J gene end by 1 base; junction bases not matched to a gene: 17. CDR1 and CDR2 from the germline V gene are MNHEY and SMNVEV (reference sequence). The CDR3 contains 18 residues.

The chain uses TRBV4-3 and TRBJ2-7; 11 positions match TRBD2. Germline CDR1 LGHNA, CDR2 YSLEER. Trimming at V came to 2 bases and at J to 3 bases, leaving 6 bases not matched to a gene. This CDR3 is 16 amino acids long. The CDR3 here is CASSQQLTSGGYEQYF. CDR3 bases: TGCGCCAGCAGCCAACAGCTTACTAGCGGGGGCTACGAGCAGTACTTC.

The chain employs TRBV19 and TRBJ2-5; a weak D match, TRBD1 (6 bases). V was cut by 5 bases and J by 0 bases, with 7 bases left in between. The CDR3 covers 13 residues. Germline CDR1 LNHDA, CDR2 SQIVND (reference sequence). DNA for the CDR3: TGTGCCAGTAGTGGACAGAACCAAGAGACCCAGTACTTC. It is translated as CASSGQNQETQYF.